This TCR beta chain was identified during a study of graft-versus-host responses after intestinal transplantation. Study at large: For approximately three years after anti-thymocyte globulin induction, all recipients took tacrolimus and steroids. The study, taken as a whole, reports: GvH clones turned up in recipient marrow; some had shown up first in ileum or blood. Early post-transplant HvG declines showed an association with peak circulating GvH clone levels. Some patients had graft-donor T cell macrochimerism. In their allografts, the ratios of graft-versus-host to host-versus-graft T cell clones were high.

The V gene's germline CDR1 is LGHNT and CDR2 FRNRAP. This CDR3 region has 15 residues. J lost 4 bases, V lost 1 base, and 4 bases had no gene match. Data came from immunoSEQ multiplex PCR; TCRdb stores just in-frame clones and leaves some out. The profile shows 95,000 to 150,000 clones, 85% to 95% of them singletons. For this clone: The antigen is not known.

The rearrangement links TRBV12-5 to TRBJ2-1; 7 positions agree with TRBD1. The material sequenced was unstimulated CD8+ T cells sorted from spleen or lymph node cells, taken before intestinal transplant. This receptor was taken from a human donor who received an intestinal transplant. CDR3 nucleotide sequence: TGTGCTAGTGGTTTGGGGGACAGCGAATACAATGAGCAGTTCTTC. Translating gives CASGLGDSEYNEQFF.